These 26 T cell receptor beta chains share one sample of origin, sequenced in a study of identical twins. TCRdb ran MiXCR on the 5' RACE reads and lists one entry per CDR3 protein. The sample has over 600,000 distinct CDR3 sequences; roughly 20% are singletons. These same data were also listed under a study on T cells expressing NK-cell markers.

The source material was PBMCs. These receptors were taken from a woman between 18 and 30 years old in good health.

This clonotype was recorded a few times. The chain employs TRBV20-1 and TRBJ2-1, with TRBD2 identical over 12 bases. With V trimmed by 0 bases and J by 3 bases, 6 bases remained unmatched. The V gene's germline CDR1 is DFQATT and CDR2 SNEGSKA (reference sequence). This CDR3 is built from 17 residues. CDR3 nucleotide sequence: TGCAGTGCTAGAGAATCGACTAGCGGGAGTTTCTACAATGAGCAGTTCTTC. Amino acid sequence: CSARESTSGSFYNEQFF.

This sequence joins TRBV5-1 and TRBJ2-5; D assignment may be TRBD1 or TRBD2 (6 bases each). Germline V gives CDR1 SGHRS, CDR2 YFSETQ. The length of the CDR3 is 15 residues. The V gene lost 4 bases and the J gene lost 5 bases, with 18 bases spanning the gap. The CDR3 coding sequence is TGCGCCAGCAGCCACGGTCCAGGGGAGGATGAGACCCAGTACTTC. Amino acid sequence: CASSHGPGEDETQYF.

This clonotype has at least ten counts. The chain couples TRBV12-5 to TRBJ2-1; tentative D call: TRBD2 (6 bases). CDR1 and CDR2 from the germline V gene are LGHNT and FRNRAP. The CDR3 loop spans 19 amino acids. Deletions cut 0 bases from V and 2 bases from J, with 20 bases between. The CDR3 here is CASGLVGEVVAGPYNEQFF. CDR3 in DNA: TGTGCTAGTGGTTTGGTCGGAGAGGTGGTGGCGGGGCCCTACAATGAGCAGTTCTTC.

This clonotype has just a few counts. The chain employs TRBV20-1 and TRBJ2-1; no reliable D call. V was shortened by 1 base and J by 0 bases, with 7 bases between the two germline ends. The CDR3 spans 14 residues. Germline V gives CDR1 DFQATT, CDR2 SNEGSKA (reference sequence). The CDR3 protein is CSARVAASYNEQFF. The CDR3 DNA reads as TGCAGTGCTAGAGTCGCGGCCTCCTACAATGAGCAGTTCTTC.

This clonotype was observed a handful of times. The chain carries TRBV6-2 or TRBV6-3 and TRBJ2-6; tentatively, D is TRBD1 (5 bases). Germline assignment: CDR1 MNHEY and CDR2 SVGEGT. V was pared by 2 bases and J by 4 bases, with 18 bases between. This CDR3 comprises 18 residues. CDR3 in amino acids: CASSYDLTRATGANVLTF. The CDR3 DNA reads TGTGCCAGCAGTTACGATCTCACCAGGGCAACCGGGGCCAACGTCCTGACTTTC.

The V and J genes are TRBV6-1 and TRBJ1-1; D gene uncertain. The CDR3 length is 13 residues. Deletions cut 6 bases from V and 1 base from J, with 9 bases between. The germline V gene has CDR1 MNHNS and CDR2 SASEGT. The CDR3 sequence: CASRPWENTEAFF. Written as DNA, the CDR3 is TGTGCCAGCAGGCCATGGGAGAACACTGAAGCTTTCTTT.

This clonotype was detected a few times. This chain links TRBV10-1 with TRBJ2-2, with D hard to call. Germline assignment: CDR1 WNHNN and CDR2 SYGVQD (reference sequence). V shed 0 bases and J shed 4 bases, with 6 bases lying between them. The CDR3 totals 14 residues. CDR3 in amino acids: CASSESHTTGELFF. The DNA for the CDR3 is TGCGCCAGCAGTGAGTCACATACCACCGGGGAGCTGTTTTTT.

This clonotype occurred a few times. This sequence joins TRBV29-1 and TRBJ2-7; D is ambiguous. Trimming took off 1 base at V and 6 bases at J, with 16 bases between the two ends. The CDR3 sequence is 14 residues long. Per the germline V gene, CDR1 is SQVTM and CDR2 is ANQGSEA. CDR3 bases: TGCAGCGTTGAAGTAGGCCAGTGGTCTGGCGAGCAGTACTTC. This translates into CSVEVGQWSGEQYF.

The chain has TRBV5-1 and TRBJ1-1, with D possibly being TRBD1 (5 bases). This CDR3 comprises 13 residues. CDR1 is SGHRS, CDR2 YFSETQ, per germline. V lost 3 bases to trimming and J lost 6 bases, with 12 bases between them. CDR3 in amino acids: CASSWGWGSEAFF. CDR3 DNA: TGCGCCAGCAGCTGGGGATGGGGGTCTGAAGCTTTCTTT.

DNA of the CDR3: TGCAGCGTTGAGGGGCTTTTTGTGTACAATGAGCAGTTCTTC. Its protein product is CSVEGLFVYNEQFF. The rearrangement links TRBV29-1 to TRBJ2-1, with D possibly being TRBD1 (5 bases). CDR3 length equals 14 residues. The V and J ends lost 3 bases and 4 bases respectively, with 13 bases between them. Germline-derived CDR1 and CDR2 are SQVTM and ANQGSEA.

The chain carries TRBV4-3 and TRBJ2-3; the D call may be TRBD1 or TRBD2 (5 bases each). Germline V gene data show CDR1 as LGHNA and CDR2 as YSLEER. The V and J ends lost 0 bases and 1 base respectively, with 8 bases between them. This CDR3 has 15 amino acids. The CDR3, as DNA: TGCGCCAGCAGCCAAGAAGGGACCGGCACAGATACGCAGTATTTT. It translates to CASSQEGTGTDTQYF.

This clonotype was counted at least ten times. This sequence joins TRBV20-1 and TRBJ1-2, with D possibly TRBD1 on 5 matching bases. The CDR3 runs to 10 residues. V was shortened by 2 bases and J by 8 bases, with 6 bases between the two germline ends. CDR1 is DFQATT, CDR2 SNEGSKA, per germline (reference sequence). The CDR3 protein is CSARQGGYTF. Here the CDR3 DNA reads TGCAGTGCTAGACAGGGAGGCTACACCTTC.

In its sample, this clonotype was seen a few times. The chain joins TRBV5-5 to TRBJ2-7; D not certain. The V gene lost 3 bases and the J gene lost 6 bases, with 10 bases spanning the gap. Germline V gene data show CDR1 as SGHKS and CDR2 as YYEKEE (reference sequence). The CDR3 is 12 amino acids. The CDR3 nucleotides read TGTGCCAGCAGCTCCACCCCAGCCGAGCAGTACTTC. This encodes CASSSTPAEQYF. Filled out from reference TRBV5-5 and TRBJ2-7, the complete variable domain reads DAGVTQSPTHLIKTRGQQVTLRCSPISGHKSVSWYQQVLGQGPQFIFQYYEKEERGRGNFPDRFSARQFPNYSSELNVNALLLGDSALYLCASSSTPAEQYFGPGTRLTVT.

This sequence joins TRBV20-1 and TRBJ1-1, with a tentative D call TRBD1 (6 bases). Trimming took 7 bases from V and 2 from J, leaving 17 bases between them. The length of the CDR3 is 14 residues. Germline V gives CDR1 DFQATT, CDR2 SNEGSKA (reference sequence). The CDR3 bases are TGCAGTGTTCGCCTACAGGGCTCAAACACTGAAGCTTTCTTT. Its translation is CSVRLQGSNTEAFF.

There are a few counts of this clonotype. This chain connects TRBV13 to TRBJ2-7; D perhaps matches TRBD1 (8 bases). Germline V gene sequence: CDR1 PRHDT, CDR2 FYEKMQ (reference sequence). The ends were cut back, 5 bases at V and 3 bases at J, with 17 bases in the middle. This CDR3 is built from 15 residues. The CDR3 sequence is CASSLLQGGVYEQYF. The CDR3 DNA follows: TGTGCCAGCAGCCTCTTACAGGGGGGGGTCTACGAGCAGTACTTC.

A word on this clonotype: A much larger clone lies a single base off, so this may be a read error. The rearrangement links TRBV5-6 to TRBJ2-3, with D unclear. Trimming shortened V by 3 bases and J by 4 bases, and 6 bases separated the two germline ends. Per the germline V gene, CDR1 is SGHDT and CDR2 is YYEEEE. The CDR3 covers 12 residues. The CDR3 DNA follows: TGTGCCAGCAGCTGGTCGGCAGATACGCAGTATTTT. As protein: CASSWSADTQYF.

The genes are TRBV5-1 and TRBJ2-5; D may be TRBD2 (6 bases). The length of the CDR3 is 14 residues. The V and J ends lost 2 bases and 4 bases respectively, with 12 bases between them. Germline V gives CDR1 SGHRS, CDR2 YFSETQ. CDR3 DNA: TGCGCCAGCAGCTTTAATGCGGGGACAGAGACCCAGTACTTC. It codes for CASSFNAGTETQYF. Full variable domain (missing parts from reference TRBV5-1 and TRBJ2-5): KAGVTQTPRYLIKTRGQQVTLSCSPISGHRSVSWYQQTPGQGLQFLFEYFSETQRNKGNFPGRFSGRQFSNSRSEMNVSTLELGDSALYLCASSFNAGTETQYFGPGTRLLVL.

The rearrangement links TRBV29-1 to TRBJ2-7; 8 nucleotides match TRBD1. Germline CDR1 reads SQVTM; CDR2 reads ANQGSEA. The CDR3 is made up of 13 amino acids. V was pared by 6 bases and J by 9 bases, with 13 bases of the junction left unmatched. The DNA for the CDR3 is TGCAGCGTCGCGATACAGGGGGTAGTAGGGCAGTACTTC. Protein: CSVAIQGVVGQYF.

V gene TRBV10-3 combines with J gene TRBJ2-7, with a possible D match to TRBD2 (6 bases). CDR1 and CDR2 (germline): ENHRY, SYGVKD. The CDR3 has 13 amino acids. The V end lost 10 bases, the J end lost 2 bases, and 15 bases lay between the germline ends. CDR3 coding DNA: TGTGCCACTCGGACTACGGGGCCCTACGAGCAGTACTTC. Protein product: CATRTTGPYEQYF.

The chain joins TRBV7-3 to TRBJ2-1; TRBD1 matches at 7 bases. J was trimmed by 8 bases and V by 1 base; bases with no gene match: 5. The CDR3 is 14 amino acids. Germline assignment: CDR1 SGHTA and CDR2 FQGTGA. This CDR3 is CASSLSRDSHEQFF. DNA for the CDR3: TGTGCCAGCAGCTTAAGCCGGGACAGCCATGAGCAGTTCTTC.

The table lists this clonotype with a count of one. The gene calls are TRBV18 and TRBJ2-1; maybe TRBD1 (6 bases). The CDR3 consists of 15 residues. Germline loops: CDR1 KGHSH, CDR2 LQKENI. The V and J ends lost 0 bases and 3 bases respectively, with 9 bases between them. The CDR3 nucleotides are TGTGCCAGCTCACCACCCTCAGGGGTCTACAATGAGCAGTTCTTC. Translated, it gives CASSPPSGVYNEQFF.

Note on this clonotype: The DNA is omitted, as the CDR3 cannot be located on it reliably, and the CDR3 follows TCRdb's listing. CDR3 sequence: CASSPLQRDPGTVGPIMKNCFF. The chain links TRBV6-2 or TRBV6-3 to TRBJ1-4; whether TRBD1, the table's D call, matches the DNA was not checked. Germline lookup yields CDR1 MNHEY and CDR2 SVGEGT. Termini included, the CDR3 measures 22 amino acids.

This clonotype was seen many times. The V call is TRBV10-3, the J call TRBJ2-7; maybe TRBD2 (5 bases). The CDR3 spans 13 residues. Germline loops: CDR1 ENHRY, CDR2 SYGVKD. V was shortened by 5 bases and J by 4 bases, with 12 bases between the two germline ends. CDR3 region: CAISPRAEYEQYF. As DNA, the CDR3 is TGTGCCATCAGTCCGCGGGCCGAGTACGAGCAGTACTTC.

The chain joins TRBV6-1 to TRBJ2-6; TRBD1 is a possible D gene (5 bases). The CDR3 spans 16 residues. Between the trimmed V and J ends, which lost 7 bases and 1 base, there was a span of 14 bases. Germline CDR1 MNHNS, CDR2 SASEGT. The CDR3 protein is CASTYVGESGANVLTF. The CDR3 DNA is TGTGCCAGCACCTATGTAGGGGAATCTGGGGCCAACGTCCTGACTTTC.

The V gene is TRBV25-1, the J gene TRBJ1-6, with D unresolved. Trimming removed 6 bases from V and 7 bases from J, with 7 bases in between. This CDR3 is built from 12 residues. Germline CDR1 reads MGHDK; CDR2 reads SYGVNS. The CDR3 DNA reads as TGTGCCAGCAGAGACCCCAATTCACCCCTCCACTTT. Translating gives CASRDPNSPLHF.

This clonotype was found a few times. The chain carries TRBV7-2 and TRBJ2-7; 12 bases match TRBD2. V lost 4 bases to trimming and J lost 6 bases; unmatched junction nucleotides: 13. The CDR3 sequence is 17 residues long. Germline V gene lookup returns CDR1 SGHTA and CDR2 FQGNSA. CDR3 nucleotide sequence: TGTGCCAGCAGCTCCACCCATTATAGGACTAGCGGGGTCGAGCAGTACTTC. It translates to CASSSTHYRTSGVEQYF.